This entry lists 8 T cell receptor beta chains sequenced from one sample in a study of T-cell memory formation after mild COVID-19 (dated by TCRdb to the early 2020s). The method was 5' RACE. The instrument given in TCRdb is Illumina NovaSeq 6000. Using fastp trimming at Q25 and MiXCR clonotype assembly, TCRdb reanalyzed the public sequencing data and kept in-frame beta chains. Entries that share a CDR3 protein sequence are merged under the most common genes and DNA. Present in this sample are fewer than 250,000 distinct CDR3 sequences, just over 15% of which were seen just once. 2% to 2.5% of the sample is held by the ten biggest clonotypes. The sequencing sample was made of PBMCs or a T cell subset sorted from them (not recorded which). These receptors were collected from an adult woman who had mild COVID-19 (a few samples of this study predate the infection). The sample titles of this study are shuffled in the database, so cell type and time point are left out; the donor was told from shared clones.

The chain links TRBV5-1 to TRBJ2-1, with D possibly TRBD1 on 6 matching bases. The CDR3 extends over 15 amino acids. V lost 0 bases to trimming and J lost 8 bases, with 15 bases between them. CDR1 is SGHRS and CDR2 is YFSETQ in the germline V gene. CDR3 DNA sequence: TGCGCCAGCAGCTTGGCAGGGGCCCCGTATGATGAGCAGTTCTTC. Its protein product is CASSLAGAPYDEQFF.

This clonotype was seen a handful of times. CDR3 sequence: CASSYSVGRTEAFF. Written as DNA, the CDR3 is TGTGCCAGCAGTTACTCGGTGGGGAGGACTGAAGCTTTCTTT. The chain carries TRBV6-5 and TRBJ1-1; no definite D call. Per the germline V gene, CDR1 is MNHEY and CDR2 is SVGAGI. The ends were cut back, 0 bases at V and 5 bases at J, with 10 bases in the middle. The CDR3 covers 14 residues.

This clonotype showed up just a few times. The chain combines TRBV5-1 with TRBJ2-2, with a weak D call TRBD1 (5 bases). Per germline, CDR1 SGHRS and CDR2 YFSETQ. The CDR3 contains 15 residues. The V end lost 0 bases, the J end lost 2 bases, and 8 bases lay between the germline ends. CDR3 nucleotides: TGCGCCAGCAGCTTGGAGACAGTAAACACCGGGGAGCTGTTTTTT. It yields the protein CASSLETVNTGELFF.

This clonotype occurred a few times. CDR3 nucleotide sequence: TGTGCCACCAGCTTGAACCTTCAGCCCCAGCATTTT. Translated, it gives CATSLNLQPQHF. The chain is built from TRBV15 and TRBJ1-5; D is ambiguous. With 5 bases removed from V and 6 bases from J, the gap between germline ends came to 8 bases. Per the germline V gene, CDR1 is LNHNV and CDR2 is YYDKDF (reference sequence). This CDR3 comprises 12 residues. The complete variable domain, with remaining parts taken from reference TRBV15 and TRBJ1-5, reads DAMVIQNPRYQVTQFGKPVTLSCSQTLNHNVMYWYQQKSSQAPKLLFHYYDKDFNNEADTPDNFQSRRPNTSFCFLDIRSPGLGDTAMYLCATSLNLQPQHFGDGTRLSIL.

The J gene is TRBJ2-2, the V gene TRBV18; D is possibly TRBD1 (5 bases). The V gene's germline CDR1 is KGHSH and CDR2 LQKENI. The V end lost 4 bases, the J end lost 5 bases, and 14 bases lay between the germline ends. The CDR3 consists of 15 residues. Here the CDR3 DNA reads TGTGCCAGCTCACGCCCAACAGGATGGACCGGGGAGCTGTTTTTT. Its protein is CASSRPTGWTGELFF.

The chain links TRBV18 to TRBJ2-5; D ambiguous. CDR3 length: 15 amino acids. Germline CDR1 KGHSH, CDR2 LQKENI. Trimming shortened V by 1 base and J by 5 bases, and 14 bases separated the two germline ends. The CDR3 sequence: CASSPRERVGETQYF. The CDR3 bases are TGTGCCAGCTCACCACGAGAAAGGGTGGGTGAGACCCAGTACTTC.

The chain has TRBV18 and TRBJ2-7; TRBD2 is a possible D gene (5 bases). CDR3 size: 13 residues. The germline V and J ends were trimmed by 4 bases and 2 bases, with 9 bases remaining between them. Germline-derived CDR1 and CDR2 are KGHSH and LQKENI. The CDR3 DNA reads as TGTGCCAGCTCACGAGGGTTTGCCTACGAGCAGTACTTC. It specifies CASSRGFAYEQYF.

This clonotype showed up just once. The genes are TRBV20-1 and TRBJ2-7; either TRBD1 or TRBD2 may supply D (6 bases each). The germline gives CDR1 DFQATT, CDR2 SNEGSKA (reference sequence). CDR3 length: 14 amino acids. Trimming removed 1 base at V and 1 base at J, with 11 bases between. CDR3 amino acids: CSARGGGGSYEQYF. The CDR3 region has the DNA TGCAGTGCTAGAGGCGGAGGGGGGTCCTACGAGCAGTACTTC.